A single sample gave rise to the 9 T cell receptor beta chains below, sequenced in a study of Tregs in tolerant kidney transplant recipients (dated 2019 in TCRdb). The time point label, read with the paper, signifies: 6 months after combined kidney and bone marrow transplant. Related donors were used in the transplants with nonmyeloablative bone marrow transplantation, and mixed chimerism was transient in the human trials. To prepare the library, the immunoSEQ multiplex PCR assay was applied. What TCRdb holds here is the immuneACCESS table cut down to in-frame rearrangements. Part of the clones is not present; checked against another copy, under half of the missing clones reflect an unresolved V gene, and the others are unexplained. The sample contains about 21,000 clones, 65% to 85% of them found a single time. The ten biggest clones cover more than 20% of the sample. The source material was CD8+ T cells from blood (PBMCs), sampled 6 months after the transplant. Receptors originate from a human patient who received a combined kidney and bone marrow transplant. After a transplant, not all T cells may be the patient's own; some may come from the graft donor.

This clone was detected once. In DNA, the CDR3 is TGTGCCAGCAGTTACTTTCGGGGTAGCACAGATACGCAGTATTTT. Amino acids: CASSYFRGSTDTQYF. V and J are TRBV6-5 and TRBJ2-3; weak D call: TRBD2 (5 bases). Trimming shortened V by 1 base and J by 0 bases, and 8 bases separated the two germline ends. The CDR3 loop spans 15 amino acids. Germline V gene data show CDR1 as MNHEY and CDR2 as SVGAGI.

This chain links TRBV9 with TRBJ2-7, with D maybe TRBD1 (6 bases). Deletions cut 0 bases from V and 3 bases from J, with 13 bases between. This CDR3 contains 15 residues. Germline V CDR1 and CDR2: SGDLS, YYNGEE. CDR3 amino acids: CASSVEAGAGYEQYF. The CDR3 DNA reads as TGTGCCAGCAGCGTAGAGGCAGGGGCAGGCTACGAGCAGTACTTC.

J is TRBJ2-4 and V is TRBV12-5; perhaps TRBD1 as D (6 bases). The CDR3 loop spans 16 amino acids. Per germline, CDR1 LGHNT and CDR2 FRNRAP. Trimming took 1 base from V and 2 from J, leaving 12 bases between them. The CDR3, as DNA: TGTGCTAGTGGTTTGGAGACAGGAGTAACCAAAAACATTCAGTACTTC. This encodes CASGLETGVTKNIQYF. The complete variable domain, with remaining parts taken from reference TRBV12-5 and TRBJ2-4, reads DARVTQTPRHKVTEMGQEVTMRCQPILGHNTVFWYRQTMMQGLELLAYFRNRAPLDDSGMPKDRFSAEMPDATLATLKIQPSEPRDSAVYFCASGLETGVTKNIQYFGAGTRLSVL.

The rearrangement links TRBV6-5 to TRBJ2-2; 7 bases line up with TRBD1. With V trimmed by 6 bases and J by 2 bases, 6 bases remained unmatched. The CDR3 totals 15 residues. The germline V gene encodes CDR1 MNHEY and CDR2 SVGAGI. CDR3 amino acids: CASSPTGFNTGELFF. Written as DNA, the CDR3 is TGTGCCAGCAGCCCGACAGGGTTTAACACCGGGGAGCTGTTTTTT.

This clone was seen more than once but under ten times. The genes are TRBV5-5 and TRBJ2-7; 7 nucleotides match TRBD1. Losses at the gene ends were 5 bases for V and 4 bases for J; bases not matched to a gene: 6. Germline-derived CDR1 and CDR2 are SGHKS and YYEKEE (reference sequence). This CDR3 region has 13 residues. CDR3 bases: TGTGCCAGCAGTGACAGGGAAGAGTACGAGCAGTACTTC. Protein product: CASSDREEYEQYF.

This chain joins TRBV28 and TRBJ2-3; D possibly corresponds to TRBD2 (7 bases). The CDR3 runs 16 residues. Germline V gene data show CDR1 as MDHEN and CDR2 as SYDVKM. With 3 bases removed from V and 1 base from J, the gap between germline ends came to 14 bases. CDR3: CASSFYWEGGTDTQYF. In DNA, the CDR3 is TGTGCCAGCAGTTTTTATTGGGAGGGGGGCACAGATACGCAGTATTTT.

This clone was seen once. The chain recombines TRBV13 with TRBJ2-4; D is ambiguous. Trimming took 2 bases from V and 8 from J, leaving 10 bases between them. This CDR3 spans 13 amino acids. Germline V gene lookup returns CDR1 PRHDT and CDR2 FYEKMQ (reference sequence). CDR3 sequence: CASSLPGKDIQYF. The CDR3 nucleotides are TGTGCCAGCAGCTTACCAGGAAAGGACATTCAGTACTTC. Combining the CDR3 with reference TRBV13 and TRBJ2-4 gives the whole variable domain AAGVIQSPRHLIKEKRETATLKCYPIPRHDTVYWYQQGPGQDPQFLISFYEKMQSDKGSIPDRFSAQQFSDYHSELNMSSLELGDSALYFCASSLPGKDIQYFGAGTRLSVL.

The genes are TRBV11-2 and TRBJ1-4, with D possibly being TRBD1 (6 bases). The CDR3 covers 14 residues. Deletions cut 3 bases from V and 5 bases from J, with 10 bases between. The germline V gene encodes CDR1 SGHAT and CDR2 FQNNGV. CDR3 residues: CASSLGTGNEKLFF. CDR3 DNA: TGTGCCAGCAGCTTGGGTACAGGGAATGAAAAACTGTTTTTT.

The chain employs TRBV4-3 and TRBJ1-3; D gene uncertain. The germline V and J ends were trimmed by 0 bases and 2 bases, with 11 bases remaining between them. There are 16 residues in the CDR3. Germline V lookup: CDR1 LGHNA, CDR2 YSLEER. As DNA, the CDR3 is TGCGCCAGCAGCCAAGATTCGTCGGGGACTGGAAACACCATATATTTT. Translation: CASSQDSSGTGNTIYF.